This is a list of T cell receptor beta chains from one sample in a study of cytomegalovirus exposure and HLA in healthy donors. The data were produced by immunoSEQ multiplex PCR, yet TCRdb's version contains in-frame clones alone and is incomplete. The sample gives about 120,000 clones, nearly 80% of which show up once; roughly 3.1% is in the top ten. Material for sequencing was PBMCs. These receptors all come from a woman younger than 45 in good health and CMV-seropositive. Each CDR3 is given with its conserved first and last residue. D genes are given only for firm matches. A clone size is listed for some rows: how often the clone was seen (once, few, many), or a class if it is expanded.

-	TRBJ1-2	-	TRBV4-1	CASSPSGTRINYGYTF	TGCGCCAGCAGCCCAAGCGGGACAAGGATAAACTATGGCTACACCTTC
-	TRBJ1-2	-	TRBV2	CASTGEDGYTF	TGTGCCAGCACGGGGGAGGATGGCTACACCTTC
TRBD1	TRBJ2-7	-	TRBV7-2	CASSQTGYEQYF	TGTGCCAGCAGCCAGACAGGGTACGAGCAGTACTTC
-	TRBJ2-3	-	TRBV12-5	CASGYGESTDTQYF	TGTGCTAGTGGTTACGGGGAGAGCACAGATACGCAGTATTTT
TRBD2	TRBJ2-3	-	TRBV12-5	CASTPGLALSTDTQYF	TGTGCTAGTACCCCCGGACTAGCTCTCAGCACAGATACGCAGTATTTT
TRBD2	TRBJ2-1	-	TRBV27	CASTPLGGGGLEQFF	TGTGCCAGCACCCCTCTAGGCGGGGGGGGCCTTGAGCAGTTCTTC
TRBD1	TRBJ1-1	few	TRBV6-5	CASSDRGRTEAFF	TGTGCCAGCAGTGACAGGGGGAGGACTGAAGCTTTCTTT
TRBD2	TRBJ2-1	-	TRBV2	CASSQSGGRINEQFF	TGTGCCAGCAGTCAGTCGGGGGGGCGAATCAATGAGCAGTTCTTC
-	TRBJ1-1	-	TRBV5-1	CASSRYSTGNTEAFF	TGCGCCAGCAGCCGGTATTCGACGGGGAACACTGAAGCTTTCTTT
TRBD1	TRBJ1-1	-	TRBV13	CASSRRQGQTNTEAFF	TGTGCCAGCAGCAGACGACAGGGCCAAACGAACACTGAAGCTTTCTTT
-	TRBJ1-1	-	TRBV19	CASSIAVSTEAFF	TGTGCCAGTAGTATTGCGGTGAGCACTGAAGCTTTCTTT
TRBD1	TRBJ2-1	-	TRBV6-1	CASSSGGQGHNEQFF	TGTGCCAGCTCGTCGGGGGGACAGGGACACAATGAGCAGTTCTTC
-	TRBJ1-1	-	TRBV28	CASSTPRLNTEAFF	TGTGCCAGCAGTACACCCAGACTTAACACTGAAGCTTTCTTT
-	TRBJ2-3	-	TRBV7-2	CASSFLGPGDTQYF	TGTGCCAGCAGCTTTTTGGGGCCGGGAGATACGCAGTATTTT
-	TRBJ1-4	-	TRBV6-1	CASRTLATNEKLFF	TGTGCCAGCAGGACACTTGCAACTAATGAAAAACTGTTTTTT
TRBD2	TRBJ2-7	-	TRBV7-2	CASSLGGGGSRIYEQYF	TGTGCCAGCAGCTTAGGTGGCGGGGGGTCCCGCATCTACGAGCAGTACTTC
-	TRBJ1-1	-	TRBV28	CASSPRGFNTEAFF	TGTGCCAGCAGTCCCAGAGGGTTTAACACTGAAGCTTTCTTT
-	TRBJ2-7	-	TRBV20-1	CSAKHDYEQYF	TGCAGTGCTAAACACGACTACGAGCAGTACTTC
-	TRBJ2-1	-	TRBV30	CAWSVGATYNEQFF	TGTGCCTGGAGTGTGGGGGCGACCTACAATGAGCAGTTCTTC
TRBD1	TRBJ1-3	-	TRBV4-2	CASSVRDRGPGNTIYF	TGTGCCAGCAGCGTCCGGGACAGGGGGCCTGGAAACACCATATATTTT
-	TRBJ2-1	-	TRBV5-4	CASSRADYNEQFF	TGTGCCAGCAGCCGAGCGGATTACAATGAGCAGTTCTTC
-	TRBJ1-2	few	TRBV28	CASSLTGYGYGYTF	TGTGCCAGCAGTTTAACCGGGTATGGCTATGGCTACACCTTC
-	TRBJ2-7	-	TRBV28	CASSLGGLPYEQYF	TGTGCCAGCAGTTTGGGGGGACTTCCCTACGAGCAGTACTTC
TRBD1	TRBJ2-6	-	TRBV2	CASRGQGLGYSGANVLTF	TGTGCCAGCAGAGGACAGGGGTTGGGTTACTCTGGGGCCAACGTCCTGACTTTC
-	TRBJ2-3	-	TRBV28	CASTLQIPTDTQYF	TGTGCCAGCACCCTCCAGATTCCCACAGATACGCAGTATTTT
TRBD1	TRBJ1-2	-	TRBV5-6	CASSTYRGSSFNYGYTF	TGTGCCAGCAGCACCTACAGGGGGTCCTCGTTTAACTATGGCTACACCTTC
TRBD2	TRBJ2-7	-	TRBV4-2	CASSPHRGGLDEQYF	TGTGCCAGCAGCCCTCACCGGGGGGGGCTCGACGAGCAGTACTTC